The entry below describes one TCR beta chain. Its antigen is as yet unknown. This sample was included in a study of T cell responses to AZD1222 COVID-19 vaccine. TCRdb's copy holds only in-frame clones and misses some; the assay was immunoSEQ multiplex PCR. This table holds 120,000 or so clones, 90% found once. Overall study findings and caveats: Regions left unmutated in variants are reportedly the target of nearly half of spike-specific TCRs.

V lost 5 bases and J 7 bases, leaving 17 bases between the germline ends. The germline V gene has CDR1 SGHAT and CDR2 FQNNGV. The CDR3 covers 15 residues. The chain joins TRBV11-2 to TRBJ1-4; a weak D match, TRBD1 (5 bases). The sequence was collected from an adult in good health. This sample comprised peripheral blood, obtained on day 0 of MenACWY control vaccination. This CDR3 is CASSAHEAGGEKLFF. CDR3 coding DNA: TGTGCCAGCAGCGCCCATGAGGCCGGGGGTGAAAAACTGTTTTTT.